This T cell receptor beta chain was recovered during a study of Ad26.COV2.S vaccination and SARS-CoV-2 variants. Study-level points and caveats: Analytic work on TCR breadth and depth might have understated the full extent of total T cell responses.

TCRdb's table, derived via immunoSEQ multiplex PCR, lists solely in-frame clones and lacks some. The table records approximately 420,000 clones, approximately 86% of them present only once. Treatment specified: 15 to 20 received Ad26.COV2.S at low or high dose, single or two shots; roughly 5 received placebo; per-sample allocation not given. Following the first vaccine or placebo injection, samples were taken on day 63. The V end was cut by 2 bases, the J end by 8 bases, with 9 bases between. CDR3 length equals 13 residues. On this clone itself: Its antigen remains unknown.

This clonotype was sampled from a person aged 18-65 years who received the Ad26.COV2.S COVID-19 vaccine or a placebo. The chain is built from TRBV12-3 or TRBV12-4 and TRBJ1-4, with a possible D match to TRBD1 (6 bases). Source: peripheral blood, taken in a trial of Ad26.COV2.S vaccine versus placebo. CDR3 loop: CASSLQDREKLFF. CDR3 nucleotide sequence: TGTGCCAGCAGTTTACAGGACAGAGAAAAACTGTTTTTT.